Below are 10 T cell receptor beta chains sequenced from a single sample in a study of blood T cell repertoires in COVID-19. Data came from immunoSEQ multiplex PCR; TCRdb stores just in-frame clones and leaves some out. Of more than 300,000 clones in the sample, 80% to 90% are singletons; the top ten hold under 6.5%. Sequenced sample: peripheral blood. Receptors were obtained from a young man who had recovered from COVID-19.

The chain is built from TRBV2 and TRBJ2-3; 7 positions match TRBD2. The CDR3 covers 14 residues. V lost 7 bases and J lost 3; bases outside the gene matches: 7. In germline, CDR1 is SNHLY, CDR2 FYNNEI. The CDR3 loop is CASIRLASTDTQYF. CDR3 in DNA: TGTGCCAGCATAAGACTAGCTAGTACAGATACGCAGTATTTT.

This chain connects TRBV5-1 to TRBJ1-2; D perhaps matches TRBD1 (6 bases). The CDR3 has 16 amino acids. The V end was cut by 4 bases, the J end by 3 bases, with 19 bases between. Germline CDR1 reads SGHRS; CDR2 reads YFSETQ. The CDR3 DNA reads as TGCGCCAGCAGCACACACAGGGAGAGGGGGTACTATGGCTACACCTTC. It encodes CASSTHRERGYYGYTF.

V gene TRBV7-9 combines with J gene TRBJ2-1, with TRBD1 matching over 7 bases. CDR1 SEHNR and CDR2 FQNEAQ come from the germline V gene (reference sequence). The CDR3 is 12 residues long. The ends lost 6 bases at V and 13 bases at J; junction bases unmatched: 9. The CDR3, as DNA: TGTGCCAGCAGTCAAATGGGACAGTACCAGTTCTTC. Its translation: CASSQMGQYQFF. The full variable domain, with the rest looked up from reference TRBV7-9 and TRBJ2-1, is DTGVSQNPRHKITKRGQNVTFRCDPISEHNRLYWYRQTLGQGPEFLTYFQNEAQLEKSRLLSDRFSAERPKGSFSTLEIQRTEQGDSAMYLCASSQMGQYQFFGPGTRLTVL.

The gene calls are TRBV9 and TRBJ2-2; D gene ambiguous. Germline-derived CDR1 and CDR2 are SGDLS and YYNGEE. Trimming removed 1 base at V and 8 bases at J, with 6 bases between. CDR3 length: 12 residues. The CDR3 DNA follows: TGTGCCAGCAGCGTAACCAGGGGGGAGCTGTTTTTT. It codes for CASSVTRGELFF. Variable domain in full (rest from reference TRBV9 and TRBJ2-2): DSGVTQTPKHLITATGQRVTLRCSPRSGDLSVYWYQQSLDQGLQFLIQYYNGEERAKGNILERFSAQQFPDLHSELNLSSLELGDSALYFCASSVTRGELFFGEGSRLTVL.

In its sample, this clone was seen a few times. The gene calls are TRBV4-1 and TRBJ2-2; 8 positions match TRBD1. Looked up from germline, CDR1 is MGHRA and CDR2 is YSYEKL. The CDR3 is 17 amino acids. The junction had 5 bases not matched to a gene; V was cut back by 1 base and J by 1 base. The CDR3 bases are TGCGCCAGCAGCCAAGGCACCGGGACAGGGAACACCGGGGAGCTGTTTTTT. As protein: CASSQGTGTGNTGELFF.

A single count supports this clone. The chain has TRBV9 and TRBJ1-1, with D hard to call. The CDR3 is 16 amino acids. The V end lost 0 bases, the J end lost 5 bases, and 17 bases lay between the germline ends. Per germline, CDR1 SGDLS and CDR2 YYNGEE. CDR3 coding DNA: TGTGCCAGCAGCGTAGATGGGATAGCTGGGAGAACTGAAGCTTTCTTT. It is translated as CASSVDGIAGRTEAFF.

The chain links TRBV7-2 to TRBJ1-6; no firm D call. The V end lost 10 bases, the J end lost 8 bases, and 18 bases lay between the germline ends. This CDR3 comprises 14 residues. Germline loops: CDR1 SGHTA, CDR2 FQGNSA. The CDR3 sequence: CATQAGFFDSPLHF. DNA for the CDR3: TGTGCCACCCAAGCGGGTTTTTTCGATTCACCCCTCCACTTT.

This clone was seen just once. V and J are TRBV29-1 and TRBJ2-3, with a tentative D call TRBD1 (6 bases). CDR1 is SQVTM and CDR2 is ANQGSEA in the germline V gene. The CDR3 consists of 13 residues. V gave up 3 bases and J gave up 2 bases, with 9 bases separating them. The CDR3 loop is CSVDRTVTDTQYF. The CDR3 coding sequence is TGCAGCGTTGACCGGACAGTCACAGATACGCAGTATTTT.

The chain is built from TRBV5-6 and TRBJ1-2; possible D gene TRBD1, 5 bases. Germline CDR1 SGHDT, CDR2 YYEEEE. This CDR3 region has 13 residues. The V end was cut by 5 bases, the J end by 3 bases, with 11 bases between. The CDR3 sequence: CASRWSGDYGYTF. The CDR3 coding sequence is TGTGCCAGCAGGTGGTCGGGGGACTATGGCTACACCTTC.

The rearrangement uses TRBV4-1 and TRBJ1-1; D is unresolved. The CDR3 covers 12 residues. Germline V gene lookup returns CDR1 MGHRA and CDR2 YSYEKL. The germline V and J ends were trimmed by 4 bases and 1 base, with 4 bases remaining between them. CDR3 bases: TGCGCCAGCAGCCCGGGGAACACTGAAGCTTTCTTT. Translated, it gives CASSPGNTEAFF.